A selection of T cell receptor beta chains follows, all from one sample in a study of cytomegalovirus exposure and HLA in healthy donors. Sequencing was performed with immunoSEQ multiplex PCR; in TCRdb, only in-frame clones are kept and a portion is missing. The sample consists of 90,000 to 100,000 clones, about 75% of them appearing once. The material sequenced was PBMCs. These TCRs come from a man aged 40-55 years in good health and CMV-seropositive. Each CDR3 is given without its conserved first and last residue.

V: TRBV29-1
J: TRBJ2-4
length: 10
CDR3: SVLGASGIQY

V: TRBV10-2
J: NA
length: 12
CDR3: ASTSTSGAYEQY

V: TRBV2
J: TRBJ2-7
length: 16
CDR3: ASSERTGGTAGGNEQY

V: TRBV4-2
J: TRBJ2-1
length: 14
CDR3: ASSQAGTGPYNEQF

V: TRBV7-8
J: TRBJ2-1
length: 11
CDR3: ASSLSGLNEQF

V: TRBV19
J: TRBJ2-3
length: 12
CDR3: ASSTGQLTDTQY

V: TRBV18
J: TRBJ2-7
length: 11
CDR3: ASSLRRDYEQY

V: TRBV6-6
J: TRBJ1-4
length: 12
CDR3: ASSLGTGNEKLF

V: TRBV7-9
J: TRBJ2-3
length: 13
CDR3: ASSLGSGGTDTQY

V: TRBV4-1
J: TRBJ1-5
length: 13
CDR3: ASSQEGTGTQPQH